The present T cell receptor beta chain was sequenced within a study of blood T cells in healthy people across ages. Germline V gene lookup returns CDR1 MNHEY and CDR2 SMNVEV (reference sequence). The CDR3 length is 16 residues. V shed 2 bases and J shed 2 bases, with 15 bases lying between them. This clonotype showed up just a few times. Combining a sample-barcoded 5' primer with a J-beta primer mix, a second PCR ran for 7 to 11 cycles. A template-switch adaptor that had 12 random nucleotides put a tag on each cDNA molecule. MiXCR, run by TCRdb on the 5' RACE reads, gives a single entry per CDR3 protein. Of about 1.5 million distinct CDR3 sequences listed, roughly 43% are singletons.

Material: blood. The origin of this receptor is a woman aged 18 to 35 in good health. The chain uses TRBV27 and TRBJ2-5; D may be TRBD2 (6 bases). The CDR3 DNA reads TGTGCCAGCAGTTTACTGGGTTCCGGGGGTCAAGAGACCCAGTACTTC. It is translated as CASSLLGSGGQETQYF.